Below are 5 T cell receptor beta chains sequenced from a single sample in a study of T-cell reconstitution after alpha-beta-depleted transplantation in children. A TCRbeta library incorporating unique molecular identifiers was prepared. One entry per CDR3 protein, called by TCRdb with MiXCR from the PCR reads. Of about 610,000 distinct CDR3 sequences listed, over 9.5% are singletons. The sample here was PBMCs from the stem cell graft donor, taken from the stem cell graft. These receptors came from a human donor who donated a stem cell graft to a child with acute myeloid leukemia.

The rearrangement links TRBV10-3 to TRBJ1-5; D may be TRBD1 (6 bases). Per germline, CDR1 ENHRY and CDR2 SYGVKD. Trimming removed 4 bases from V and 4 bases from J, with 8 bases in between. This CDR3 is 13 amino acids long. The CDR3 reads CAISVQGNQPQHF. CDR3 coding DNA: TGTGCCATCAGTGTACAGGGAAATCAGCCCCAGCATTTT.

The CDR3 loop is CASSLDRKGVEQYF. The CDR3 coding sequence is TGTGCCAGCAGCTTGGACAGGAAAGGGGTCGAGCAGTACTTC. The chain has TRBV7-9 and TRBJ2-7, with 7 bases matching TRBD1. Germline values: CDR1 SEHNR, CDR2 FQNEAQ (reference sequence). Unmatched junction bases numbered 8, after V lost 3 bases and J lost 6 bases. This CDR3 has 14 amino acids.

There are many counts of this clonotype. The chain employs TRBV9 and TRBJ1-4; 8 bases are a match to TRBD1. Trimming removed 4 bases from V and 6 bases from J; junction bases left unmatched: 5. Germline lookup yields CDR1 SGDLS and CDR2 YYNGEE. The CDR3 loop spans 14 amino acids. CDR3 amino acids: CASSLDRDDEKLFF. DNA for the CDR3: TGTGCCAGCAGCCTGGACAGGGACGATGAAAAACTGTTTTTT. Variable domain in full (rest from reference TRBV9 and TRBJ1-4): DSGVTQTPKHLITATGQRVTLRCSPRSGDLSVYWYQQSLDQGLQFLIQYYNGEERAKGNILERFSAQQFPDLHSELNLSSLELGDSALYFCASSLDRDDEKLFFGSGTQLSVL.

In DNA, the CDR3 is TGTGCCAGCAGCCCCACGTTAATCTCCTACGAGCAGTACTTC. This gives the protein CASSPTLISYEQYF. The chain employs TRBV12-3 or TRBV12-4 and TRBJ2-7; D ambiguous. V lost 6 bases to trimming and J lost 0 bases, with 12 bases between them. The CDR3 has 14 amino acids.

This clonotype has only a few counts. The J gene is TRBJ2-7, the V gene TRBV5-1; 9 nucleotides line up with TRBD2. Looked up from germline, CDR1 is SGHRS and CDR2 is YFSETQ. CDR3 length: 16 amino acids. V shed 1 base and J 2 bases; nucleotides not matched to a gene: 7. The CDR3 region is CASSLYASGITYEQYF. The CDR3, as DNA: TGCGCCAGCAGCTTGTATGCTAGCGGGATAACCTACGAGCAGTACTTC.